This T cell receptor beta chain was obtained from a study of beta chain features in type 1 diabetes. Germline V gene lookup returns CDR1 MGHDK and CDR2 SYGVNS. This CDR3 is built from 12 residues. Trimming took off 4 bases at V and 4 bases at J, with 8 bases between the two ends. Isolated RNA was reverse transcribed in full, so expressed TCRB transcripts were sequenced. Measured with immunoSEQ multiplex PCR; TCRdb has only the in-frame clones, and not every one. The sample yields roughly 240,000 clones, roughly 70% seen once. This clone occurred once. J is TRBJ2-7 and V is TRBV25-1; no definite D call. Sequenced: naive CD4+ T cells from blood. This sequence originates from a man aged 25-45 years in good health. CDR3 residues: CASSGTSYEQYF. For the CDR3, the DNA is TGTGCCAGCAGTGGGACCTCATACGAGCAGTACTTC.